These 29 T cell receptor beta chains share one sample of origin, sequenced in a study of T cell responses to AZD1222 COVID-19 vaccine. Repertoires were generated with immunoSEQ multiplex PCR, while TCRdb's copy carries only in-frame clones and drops some. Here the sample spans 140,000 or so clones, 80% to 90% being singletons. Sample: peripheral blood, taken on day 0 of AZD1222 vaccination. These receptors were obtained from an adult in good health.

The chain recombines TRBV19 with TRBJ2-1; unclear D gene. Germline CDR1 LNHDA, CDR2 SQIVND (reference sequence). Trimming pared 2 bases from V and 6 bases from J, leaving 14 bases between. The CDR3 totals 15 residues. CDR3 nucleotide sequence: TGTGCCAGTAGTATAAGCAGTGGGATAGGCAATGAGCAGTTCTTC. Translation: CASSISSGIGNEQFF.

The chain's CDR3 is CAWSADNYGYTF. The CDR3 nucleotides are TGTGCCTGGAGTGCGGACAACTATGGCTACACCTTC. The V call is TRBV30, the J call TRBJ1-2, with D uncertain. The germline gives CDR1 GTSNPN, CDR2 SVGIG (reference sequence). V was cut by 1 base and J by 2 bases, with 5 bases left in between. The CDR3 contains 12 residues.

This clone was detected only once. This rearrangement joins TRBV30 to TRBJ1-6; 7 bases match TRBD1. J lost 11 bases, V lost 4 bases, and 8 bases had no gene match. Germline CDR1 and CDR2: GTSNPN and SVGIG (reference sequence). The CDR3 runs to 13 residues. CDR3 coding DNA: TGTGCCTGGACGTATGACAGGGACGCACCCCTCCACTTT. This translates into CAWTYDRDAPLHF.

The J gene is TRBJ2-3, the V gene TRBV3-1 (or the pseudogene TRBV3-2); D remains unclear. This CDR3 comprises 15 residues. The germline V gene encodes CDR1 LGHDT and CDR2 YNNKEL (reference sequence). Trimming took off 3 bases at V and 4 bases at J, with 14 bases between the two ends. CDR3 coding DNA: TGTGCCAGCAGCCACGCGGAAATAGCATCAGATACGCAGTATTTT. This codes for CASSHAEIASDTQYF.

The J gene is TRBJ1-2, the V gene TRBV7-2, with D tentatively TRBD1 (6 bases). Germline-derived CDR1 and CDR2 are SGHTA and FQGNSA. The CDR3 spans 14 residues. Trimming cost V 5 bases and J 4 bases, with 14 bases left between them. Here the CDR3 reads CASSHQGGGYGYTF. CDR3 sequence (DNA): TGTGCCAGCAGCCATCAGGGAGGGGGCTATGGCTACACCTTC.

This clone has a handful of counts. This rearrangement joins TRBV6-5 to TRBJ1-2; D not resolved. The V end was cut by 6 bases, the J end by 8 bases, with 19 bases between. The CDR3 totals 14 residues. CDR1 is MNHEY, CDR2 SVGAGI, per germline. DNA of the CDR3: TGTGCCAGCAGCGCCGGACCGTCCATGACCGGCTACACCTTC. The encoded protein is CASSAGPSMTGYTF.

This clone has only one observation. This chain joins TRBV2 and TRBJ1-1; 8 nucleotides agree with TRBD1. Germline V gene lookup returns CDR1 SNHLY and CDR2 FYNNEI. The junction had 7 bases not matched to a gene; V was cut back by 8 bases and J by 5 bases. The CDR3 covers 13 residues. CDR3 nucleotides: TGTGCCAGCTATAGACAGGGGCTGACTGAAGCTTTCTTT. Its translation is CASYRQGLTEAFF. Full variable domain (rest looked up from reference TRBV2 and TRBJ1-1): EPEVTQTPSHQVTQMGQEVILRCVPISNHLYFYWYRQILGQKVEFLVSFYNNEISEKSEIFDDQFSVERPDGSNFTLKIRSTKLEDSAMYFCASYRQGLTEAFFGQGTRLTVV.

The J gene is TRBJ2-2, the V gene TRBV4-1; 7 positions match TRBD2. Germline assignment: CDR1 MGHRA and CDR2 YSYEKL. The CDR3 loop spans 15 amino acids. V was pared by 0 bases and J by 7 bases, with 5 bases of the junction left unmatched. For the CDR3, the DNA is TGCGCCAGCAGCCAAGATCTGGGGACTAACGGGGAGCTGTTTTTT. Translated: CASSQDLGTNGELFF.

This clone was detected only once. CDR3: CASSESYRGGSPLHF. DNA of the CDR3: TGTGCCAGCAGTGAAAGTTACAGGGGTGGCTCACCCCTCCACTTT. J is TRBJ1-6 and V is TRBV6-1, with TRBD1 identical over 7 bases. J gave up 10 bases and V 2 bases, and 8 bases lay outside the gene matches. The CDR3 has 15 residues. Germline CDR1 and CDR2: MNHNS and SASEGT.

The chain uses TRBV6-5 and TRBJ1-2, with 7 bases identical to TRBD1. V dropped 6 bases and J dropped 6; count of bases not matched to a gene: 10. Per the germline V gene, CDR1 is MNHEY and CDR2 is SVGAGI. The CDR3 has 14 amino acids. CDR3: CASSVGTVADGYTF. The CDR3 nucleotides are TGTGCCAGCAGCGTCGGGACAGTGGCAGATGGCTACACCTTC.

This clone was recorded once. CDR3 sequence reads: CASSEATTGTGRGYTF. The CDR3 bases are TGTGCCAGCAGTGAAGCCACGACCGGGACAGGGAGAGGCTACACCTTC. V usage is TRBV6-1 and J usage is TRBJ1-2; 9 bases are shared with TRBD1. Trimming removed 0 bases from V and 8 bases from J; junction bases left unmatched: 10. There are 16 residues in the CDR3. CDR1 is MNHNS and CDR2 is SASEGT in the germline V gene.

This clone was recorded only once. The rearrangement uses TRBV5-4 and TRBJ1-1, with D possibly being TRBD1 (5 bases). The V gene's germline CDR1 is SGHNT and CDR2 YYREEE (reference sequence). The CDR3 consists of 11 residues. V lost 3 bases and J lost 8, with 8 bases in between. The CDR3 reads CASSWGREAFF. In DNA form, the CDR3 reads TGTGCCAGCAGCTGGGGGAGAGAAGCTTTCTTT.

The chain links TRBV5-8 to TRBJ2-2; either TRBD1 or TRBD2 may fit D (5 bases each). Germline-derived CDR1 and CDR2 are SGHTS and YDEGEE. The CDR3 has 15 amino acids. The V end lost 4 bases, the J end lost 5 bases, and 15 bases lay between the germline ends. CDR3 region: CASSPGRIWTGELFF. The CDR3 coding sequence is TGTGCCAGCAGCCCGGGACGGATTTGGACCGGGGAGCTGTTTTTT.

The chain links TRBV27 to TRBJ2-7, with 8 bases fitting TRBD1. From germline, CDR1 is MNHEY and CDR2 SMNVEV (reference sequence). The CDR3 is made up of 15 amino acids. V shed 5 bases and J 4 bases; nucleotides not matched to a gene: 10. The CDR3 loop is CASSALRGRQYEQYF. CDR3 in DNA: TGTGCCAGCAGTGCCCTCAGGGGGCGGCAATACGAGCAGTACTTC.

V and J are TRBV19 and TRBJ1-3; D remains ambiguous. V was trimmed by 3 bases and J by 7 bases, leaving 13 bases between them. The CDR3 extends over 14 amino acids. The germline CDR1 and CDR2 sequences are LNHDA and SQIVND (reference sequence). This CDR3 is CASSMWVSFNTIYF. Written as DNA, the CDR3 is TGTGCCAGTAGTATGTGGGTTTCCTTCAACACCATATATTTT.

The V and J genes are TRBV2 and TRBJ1-5, with 9 bases that match TRBD1. The CDR3 has 13 residues. The junction had 2 bases not matched to a gene; V was cut back by 6 bases and J by 5 bases. From germline, CDR1 is SNHLY and CDR2 FYNNEI. DNA of the CDR3: TGTGCCAGCAGCTGGGACAGGGATCAGCCCCAGCATTTT. It is translated as CASSWDRDQPQHF.

CDR3 nucleotides: TGTGCCAGCAGCTTCTCGCAGGGACGGGCGGGAGAGACCCAGTACTTC. This gives the protein CASSFSQGRAGETQYF. J is TRBJ2-5 and V is TRBV7-8, with D perhaps TRBD1 or TRBD2 (5 bases each). The CDR3 extends over 16 amino acids. V was clipped by 3 bases and J by 4 bases, with 18 bases between them. Per the germline V gene, CDR1 is SGHVS and CDR2 is FQNEAQ.

This clone was recorded once. J is TRBJ1-6 and V is TRBV6-5; D may be TRBD1 (5 bases). This CDR3 spans 14 amino acids. CDR1 is MNHEY and CDR2 is SVGAGI in the germline V gene. V gave up 6 bases and J gave up 7 bases, with 13 bases separating them. Here the CDR3 DNA reads TGTGCCAGCAGGGATGCAGGGCCAAATTCACCCCTCCACTTT. This sequence encodes CASRDAGPNSPLHF.

DNA of the CDR3: TGTGCCAGCAGCAGGGTTGCGGGCAATCAGCCCCAGCATTTT. As protein: CASSRVAGNQPQHF. V usage is TRBV7-2 and J usage is TRBJ1-5; D is unresolved. Trimming stripped 5 bases from V and 2 bases from J, with 10 bases between. The CDR3 consists of 14 residues. Germline V gene lookup returns CDR1 SGHTA and CDR2 FQGNSA.

The chain uses TRBV3-1 (or the pseudogene TRBV3-2) and TRBJ1-5, with D possibly TRBD1 on 6 matching bases. V gave up 6 bases and J gave up 9 bases, with 15 bases separating them. Germline assignment: CDR1 LGHDT and CDR2 YNNKEL (reference sequence). This CDR3 comprises 13 residues. CDR3 nucleotide sequence: TGTGCCAGCAGTCGCCAGCAGGGGCTGCCCCAGCATTTT. Translating gives CASSRQQGLPQHF.

This chain links TRBV10-1 with TRBJ1-1, with D possibly matching TRBD1 (5 bases). Per the germline V gene, CDR1 is WNHNN and CDR2 is SYGVQD (reference sequence). The V end lost 4 bases, the J end lost 1 base, and 10 bases lay between the germline ends. The CDR3 has 14 amino acids. This CDR3 reads CASSAGTENTEAFF. CDR3 nucleotides: TGCGCCAGCAGTGCCGGGACGGAGAACACTGAAGCTTTCTTT.

This chain links TRBV4-1 with TRBJ2-3; tentatively, D is TRBD1 (6 bases). This CDR3 is built from 16 residues. V lost 4 bases and J lost 4, with 18 bases in between. The germline V gene encodes CDR1 MGHRA and CDR2 YSYEKL. CDR3 nucleotide sequence: TGCGCCAGCAGCCGGGAGATCAGGGGCATTGCAGATACGCAGTATTTT. Its protein is CASSREIRGIADTQYF.

The V and J genes are TRBV7-3 and TRBJ1-2; 7 bases match TRBD1. CDR1 is SGHTA, CDR2 FQGTGA, per germline. The CDR3 loop spans 14 amino acids. V lost 4 bases, J lost 3 bases, and 5 bases stayed unmatched. This CDR3 is CASSSHGTDYGYTF. The CDR3 region has the DNA TGTGCCAGCAGCTCACACGGGACAGACTATGGCTACACCTTC.

This chain joins TRBV27 and TRBJ2-1, with D possibly being TRBD2 (6 bases). The germline gives CDR1 MNHEY, CDR2 SMNVEV (reference sequence). Deletions cut 3 bases from V and 0 bases from J, with 21 bases between. The CDR3 is 19 amino acids. The CDR3 DNA follows: TGTGCCAGCAGTTTTTTGGGGACTGGGGTAAAGAGCTCCTACAATGAGCAGTTCTTC. Protein: CASSFLGTGVKSSYNEQFF.

This clone was observed once. The rearrangement links TRBV5-1 to TRBJ2-3; TRBD1 or TRBD2 may be the D gene (5 bases each). Trimming cost V 5 bases and J 2 bases, with 9 bases left between them. The CDR3 length is 13 residues. Germline values: CDR1 SGHRS, CDR2 YFSETQ. The CDR3 is CASSWDPTDTQYF. The CDR3, as DNA: TGCGCCAGCAGTTGGGACCCCACAGATACGCAGTATTTT.

The chain recombines TRBV3-1 (or the pseudogene TRBV3-2) with TRBJ1-4; D is possibly TRBD1 (5 bases). Germline CDR1 LGHDT, CDR2 YNNKEL (reference sequence). This CDR3 is built from 15 residues. Trimming took off 5 bases at V and 6 bases at J, with 16 bases between the two ends. The CDR3 DNA is TGTGCCAGCAGCTGGGCGGGCAGGGTCCATGAAAAACTGTTTTTT. This translates into CASSWAGRVHEKLFF.

This clone appeared a few times. The rearrangement links TRBV19 to TRBJ2-1, with TRBD2 matching 10 bases. The CDR3 is 20 residues long. J was trimmed by 0 bases and V by 5 bases; bases with no gene match: 16. The V gene's germline CDR1 is LNHDA and CDR2 SQIVND (reference sequence). The CDR3 is CASSGHRSSGRRGSYNEQFF. In DNA form, the CDR3 reads TGTGCCAGTAGTGGGCATCGGTCTAGCGGGAGAAGGGGCTCCTACAATGAGCAGTTCTTC.

The rearrangement joins TRBV19 to TRBJ1-1, with TRBD1 matching 7 bases. The CDR3 contains 13 residues. V trimming: 7 bases; J trimming: 2 bases; junction bases outside the gene matches: 4. Germline assignment: CDR1 LNHDA and CDR2 SQIVND (reference sequence). CDR3 sequence: CASTQGPNTEAFF. Written as DNA, the CDR3 is TGTGCCAGTACACAGGGGCCTAACACTGAAGCTTTCTTT.

The chain uses TRBV18 and TRBJ1-1, with 7 bases matching TRBD1. The V gene end was trimmed by 6 bases and the J gene end by 1 base; junction bases not matched to a gene: 2. This CDR3 comprises 13 residues. The V gene's germline CDR1 is KGHSH and CDR2 LQKENI. The CDR3 DNA follows: TGTGCCAGCTCCAGGACAGGGAACACTGAAGCTTTCTTT. Translated: CASSRTGNTEAFF.